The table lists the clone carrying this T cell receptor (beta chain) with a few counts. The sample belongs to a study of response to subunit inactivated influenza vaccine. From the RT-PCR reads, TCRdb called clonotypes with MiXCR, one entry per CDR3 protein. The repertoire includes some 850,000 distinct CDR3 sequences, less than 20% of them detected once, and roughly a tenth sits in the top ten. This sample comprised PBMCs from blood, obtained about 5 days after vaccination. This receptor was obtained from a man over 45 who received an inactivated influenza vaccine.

The CDR3 protein is CASSGTVQGENTIYF. DNA of the CDR3: TGTGCCAGCAGCGGGACCGTACAGGGGGAGAACACCATATATTTT. The chain has TRBV12-3 or TRBV12-4 and TRBJ1-3, with 8 bases lining up with TRBD1. The CDR3 length is 15 residues. J lost 7 bases, V lost 6 bases, and 11 bases had no gene match.